The rows below give T cell receptor beta chains drawn from one sample of a study of T-cell memory formation after mild COVID-19. TCRdb used MiXCR to reprocess the 5' RACE reads, holding one entry per CDR3 protein. The sample has about 90,000 distinct CDR3 sequences; about 13% are singletons. The sample was PBMCs or a T cell subset sorted from them (not recorded which). All receptors come from an adult woman who had mild COVID-19 (a few samples of this study predate the infection). Cell type and time point are not known. Each CDR3 is given with its conserved first and last residue. D genes are given only for firm matches. Part of the rows lack a size; the others show once, few, many or a class for expanded clones.

j_gene	v_gene	abundance	d_gene	CDR3nt	CDR3aa
TRBJ2-2	TRBV5-5	NA	NA	TGTGCCAGCAGCTTGGTAAACGGGGAGCTGTTTTTT	CASSLVNGELFF
TRBJ1-2	TRBV21-1	NA	NA	TGTGCCAGCAGCAAAGTTCCGGGTAATGGCTACACCTTC	CASSKVPGNGYTF
TRBJ1-1	TRBV4-1	once	NA	TGCGCCAGCAGCCAAGGGGGCGACAGAGCGAACGGTGAAGCTTTCTTT	CASSQGGDRANGEAFF
TRBJ2-3	TRBV7-8	few	TRBD1	TGTGCCAGCAGCATCCGGACAGGGTGGGATACGCAGTATTTT	CASSIRTGWDTQYF
TRBJ2-1	TRBV30	few	NA	TGTGCCTGGAGTGAAACCTTCAGGGGACCTCAGTTCTTC	CAWSETFRGPQFF
TRBJ2-5	TRBV12-3/TRBV12-4	few	NA	TGTGCCAGCAGGTCCCAAAACGGGGCCTTTCAAGAGACCCAGTACTTC	CASRSQNGAFQETQYF
TRBJ2-1	TRBV29-1	few	TRBD2	TGCAGCGTTCAGCCCCGGACTAGCAATGAGCAGTTCTTC	CSVQPRTSNEQFF
TRBJ2-5	TRBV5-1	few	NA	TGCGCCAGCAGCTTAGGGACAACGGCGAGGGAGACCCAGTACTTC	CASSLGTTARETQYF
TRBJ2-3	TRBV7-2	few	TRBD2	TGTGCCAGCAGCGGACTAGCGGGGAGGAGCACAGATACGCAGTATTTT	CASSGLAGRSTDTQYF
TRBJ1-2	TRBV6-5	NA	NA	TGTGCCAGCAGTTTAGGGGGAATTGGCTACACCTTC	CASSLGGIGYTF
TRBJ2-1	TRBV11-2	many	TRBD2	TGTGCCAGCAGCTTAGATCCCCCGACTAGCGGACCTTACAATGAGCAGTTCTTC	CASSLDPPTSGPYNEQFF
TRBJ2-5	TRBV11-2	NA	TRBD2	TGTGCCAGCACCGACCTAGCGGGGGGCCAAGAGACCCAGTACTTC	CASTDLAGGQETQYF
TRBJ1-4	TRBV5-1	NA	NA	TGCGCCCCCCTGAGAGGGGAAAAACTGTTTTTT	CAPLRGEKLFF
TRBJ2-2	TRBV11-2	few	NA	TGTGCCAGCAGCTCGCAGAGAAGGAACACCGGGGAGCTGTTTTTT	CASSSQRRNTGELFF
TRBJ2-7	TRBV27	NA	NA	TGTGCCAGCAGTTTAGGCCCCCTAAAGGGGGGGAACTTATACGAGCAGTACTTC	CASSLGPLKGGNLYEQYF
TRBJ1-1	TRBV25-1	NA	NA	TGTGCCAGCAGTGAGTTATCGGAGAAGAACACTGAAGCTTTCTTT	CASSELSEKNTEAFF
TRBJ1-5	TRBV27	NA	NA	TGTGCCAGCAGTTTAGTAAGGGGGGGCAATCAGCCCCAGCATTTT	CASSLVRGGNQPQHF
TRBJ2-3	TRBV7-6	few	NA	TGTGCCAGCAGCTTAGGCAGGGGGGAGGATACGCAGTATTTT	CASSLGRGEDTQYF
TRBJ2-3	TRBV14	NA	TRBD2	TGTGCCAGCAGCCAAGTTGGAGCGGGGGGCTTCACAGATACGCAGTATTTT	CASSQVGAGGFTDTQYF
TRBJ2-2	TRBV9	few	NA	TGTGCCAGCAGCCCGTCGACGGGGACGAACACCGGGGAGCTGTTTTTT	CASSPSTGTNTGELFF
TRBJ2-3	TRBV7-8	many	TRBD2	TGTGCCAGCAGCTTGTTCAGCGGGGGTAGCACAGATACGCAGTATTTT	CASSLFSGGSTDTQYF
TRBJ1-2	TRBV30	NA	NA	TGTGCCTGGATTGCAGGGGTGGGCCCCTATGGCTACACCTTC	CAWIAGVGPYGYTF